This T cell receptor beta chain was retrieved from a study of PD-L1 blockade in urothelial cancer. Study-wide background: Specimens of blood held a median count of about 140,000 T cells.

V trimming: 4 bases; J trimming: 4 bases; junction bases outside the gene matches: 10. The CDR3 consists of 16 residues. The germline V gene encodes CDR1 LGHNA and CDR2 YSLEER. The time point denotes: pretreatment peripheral blood. It was locally advanced or metastatic urothelial carcinoma that patients had. All patients handed over anywhere from 1 to 8 samples, pretreatment and on-treatment. Some clones are missing from TCRdb's copy, which holds only in-frame ones; the method was immunoSEQ multiplex PCR. This repertoire shows tens of thousands of clones, roughly nine tenths found once; its top ten account for about 14%.

This TCR came from a woman between 55 and 75 years old with urothelial cancer. Sequencing used PBMCs, obtained around atezolizumab (anti-PD-L1) treatment. The chain links TRBV4-3 to TRBJ2-5; the match to TRBD1 covers 9 bases. The CDR3 sequence: CASSLGHDRGGETQYF. DNA for the CDR3: TGCGCCAGCAGCCTGGGTCACGACAGGGGGGGAGAGACCCAGTACTTC.